The 5 T cell receptor beta chains presented below share a single source sample, sequenced in a study of cytomegalovirus exposure and HLA in healthy donors. A multiplex PCR was run with 60 Vbeta primers and 13 Jbeta primers. Profiling relied on immunoSEQ multiplex PCR, and the TCRdb table lists in-frame clones only, not all of them. The sample lists approximately 99,000 clones, 79% seen once, with around 3.5% in the top ten. The source material was PBMCs. Receptors were obtained from a male donor in good health and CMV-seropositive.

This clone was observed once. The CDR3 DNA reads TGTGCCTGGAACCTAGACAGGGGGCAACAGCCCCAGCATTTT. Protein sequence: CAWNLDRGQQPQHF. The genes are TRBV30 and TRBJ1-5; TRBD1 matches 10 bases. The CDR3 length is 14 residues. The trim removed 4 bases at V and 7 bases at J, leaving 7 bases unmatched. Germline V lookup: CDR1 GTSNPN, CDR2 SVGIG (reference sequence).

The V and J genes are TRBV6-1 and TRBJ2-7, with D tentatively TRBD1 (6 bases). The V gene's germline CDR1 is MNHNS and CDR2 SASEGT. V lost 1 base, J lost 2 bases, and 9 bases lay in between. This CDR3 is built from 14 residues. CDR3 protein: CASSEVWTAYEQYF. CDR3 in DNA: TGTGCCAGCAGTGAAGTATGGACAGCCTACGAGCAGTACTTC.

The genes are TRBV5-6 and TRBJ1-1; tentative D call: TRBD1 (5 bases). Trimming pared 5 bases from V and 0 bases from J, leaving 14 bases between. The CDR3 is 15 amino acids. The germline CDR1 and CDR2 sequences are SGHDT and YYEEEE. CDR3 nucleotides: TGTGCCAGCAGACCCGCTCGGGGGATGAACACTGAAGCTTTCTTT. It encodes CASRPARGMNTEAFF.

This rearrangement joins TRBV6-5 to TRBJ1-2; no reliable D call. Germline V CDR1 and CDR2: MNHEY, SVGAGI. V was shortened by 6 bases and J by 3 bases, with 11 bases between the two germline ends. This CDR3 is 13 amino acids long. CDR3 region: CASRLGRYYGYTF. CDR3 bases: TGTGCCAGCAGGTTGGGCAGGTACTATGGCTACACCTTC.

The rearrangement joins TRBV5-6 to TRBJ2-3, with D possibly matching TRBD1 (6 bases). The CDR3 consists of 18 residues. From germline, CDR1 is SGHDT and CDR2 YYEEEE. The V end lost 2 bases, the J end lost 2 bases, and 21 bases lay between the germline ends. CDR3: CASSFGPETGLFTDTQYF. The CDR3 DNA sequence: TGTGCCAGCAGCTTCGGCCCCGAGACAGGATTGTTCACAGATACGCAGTATTTT.